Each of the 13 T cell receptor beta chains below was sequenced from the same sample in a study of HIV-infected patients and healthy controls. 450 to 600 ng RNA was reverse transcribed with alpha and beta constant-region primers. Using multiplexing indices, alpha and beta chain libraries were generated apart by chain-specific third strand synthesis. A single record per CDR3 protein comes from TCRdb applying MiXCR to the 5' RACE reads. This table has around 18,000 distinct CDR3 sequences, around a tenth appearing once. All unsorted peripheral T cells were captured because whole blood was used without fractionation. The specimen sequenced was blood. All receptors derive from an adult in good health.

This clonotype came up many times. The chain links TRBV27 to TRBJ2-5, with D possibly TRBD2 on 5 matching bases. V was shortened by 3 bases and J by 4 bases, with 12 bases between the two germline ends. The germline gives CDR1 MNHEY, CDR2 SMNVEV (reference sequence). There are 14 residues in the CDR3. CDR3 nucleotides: TGTGCCAGCAGTTTTCGGGCTAGCAGAGAGACCCAGTACTTC. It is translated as CASSFRASRETQYF.

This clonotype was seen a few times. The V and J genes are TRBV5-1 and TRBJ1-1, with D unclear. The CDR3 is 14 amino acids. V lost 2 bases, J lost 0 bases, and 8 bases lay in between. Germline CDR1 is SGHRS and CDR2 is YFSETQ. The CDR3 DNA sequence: TGCGCCAGCAGCTTCGGACGTATGAACACTGAAGCTTTCTTT. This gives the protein CASSFGRMNTEAFF.

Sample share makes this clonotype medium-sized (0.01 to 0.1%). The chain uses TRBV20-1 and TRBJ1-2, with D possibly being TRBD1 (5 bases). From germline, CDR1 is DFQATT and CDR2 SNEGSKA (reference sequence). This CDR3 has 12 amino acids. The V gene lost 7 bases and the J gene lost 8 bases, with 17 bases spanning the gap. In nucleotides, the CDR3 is TGCAGTGTCGGAGCAGGGAAGAGAGGCTACACCTTC. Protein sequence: CSVGAGKRGYTF.

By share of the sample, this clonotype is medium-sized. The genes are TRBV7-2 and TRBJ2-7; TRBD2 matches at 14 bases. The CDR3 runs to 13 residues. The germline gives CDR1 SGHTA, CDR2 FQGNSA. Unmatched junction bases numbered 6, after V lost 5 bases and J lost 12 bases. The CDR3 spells CASSLGTSGSLYF. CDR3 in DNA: TGTGCCAGCAGCCTTGGGACTAGCGGGAGCCTGTACTTC. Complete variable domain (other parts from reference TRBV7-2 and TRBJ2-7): GAGVSQSPSNKVTEKGKDVELRCDPISGHTALYWYRQSLGQGLEFLIYFQGNSAPDKSGLPSDRFSAERTGGSVSTLTIQRTQQEDSAVYLCASSLGTSGSLYFGPGTRLTVT.

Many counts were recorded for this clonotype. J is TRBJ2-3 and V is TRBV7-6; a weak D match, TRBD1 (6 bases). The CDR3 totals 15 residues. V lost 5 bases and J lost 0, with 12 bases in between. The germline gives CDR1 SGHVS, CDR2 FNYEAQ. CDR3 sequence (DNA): TGTGCCAGCAGCGCACGAACAGGGAGCACAGATACGCAGTATTTT. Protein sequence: CASSARTGSTDTQYF.

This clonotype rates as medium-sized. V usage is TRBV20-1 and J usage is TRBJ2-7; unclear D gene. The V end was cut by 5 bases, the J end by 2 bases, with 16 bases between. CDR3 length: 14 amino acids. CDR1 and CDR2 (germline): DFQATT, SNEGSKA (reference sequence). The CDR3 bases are TGCAGTGCTCGTCGGGTGCGAGAACCCTACGAGCAGTACTTC. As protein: CSARRVREPYEQYF.

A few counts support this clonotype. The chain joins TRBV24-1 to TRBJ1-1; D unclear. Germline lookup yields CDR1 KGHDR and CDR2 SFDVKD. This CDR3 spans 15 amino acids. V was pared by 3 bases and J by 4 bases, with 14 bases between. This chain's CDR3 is CATSDPGLPATEAFF. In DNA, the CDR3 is TGTGCCACCAGTGATCCGGGCCTTCCGGCCACTGAAGCTTTCTTT.

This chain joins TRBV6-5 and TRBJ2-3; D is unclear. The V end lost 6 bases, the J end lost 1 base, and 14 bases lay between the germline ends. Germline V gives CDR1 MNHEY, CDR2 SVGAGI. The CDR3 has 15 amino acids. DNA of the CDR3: TGTGCCAGCAGAAACGCGGTACAACGCACAGATACGCAGTATTTT. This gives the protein CASRNAVQRTDTQYF.

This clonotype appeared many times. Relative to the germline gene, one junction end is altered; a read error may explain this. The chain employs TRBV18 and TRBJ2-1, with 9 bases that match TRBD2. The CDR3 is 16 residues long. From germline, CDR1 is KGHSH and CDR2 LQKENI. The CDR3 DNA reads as TGTGCCAGTTCACGGGCCCTAGCGGGATCCGTCAATGAGCAGTTCTTC. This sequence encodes CASSRALAGSVNEQFF.

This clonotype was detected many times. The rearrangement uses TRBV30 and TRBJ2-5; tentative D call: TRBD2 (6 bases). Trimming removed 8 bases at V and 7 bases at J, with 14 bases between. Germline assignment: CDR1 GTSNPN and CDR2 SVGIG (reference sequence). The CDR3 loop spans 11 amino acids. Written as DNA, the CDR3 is TGTGCCGGAGGGCCGGATAGGACCCAGTACTTC. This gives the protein CAGGPDRTQYF.

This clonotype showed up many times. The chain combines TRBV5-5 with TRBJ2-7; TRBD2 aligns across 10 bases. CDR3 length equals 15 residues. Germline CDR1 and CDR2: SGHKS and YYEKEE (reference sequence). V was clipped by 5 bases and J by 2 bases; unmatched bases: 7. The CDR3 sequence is CASSPGLAEAYEQYF. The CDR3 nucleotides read TGTGCCAGCAGTCCCGGACTAGCGGAGGCCTACGAGCAGTACTTC.

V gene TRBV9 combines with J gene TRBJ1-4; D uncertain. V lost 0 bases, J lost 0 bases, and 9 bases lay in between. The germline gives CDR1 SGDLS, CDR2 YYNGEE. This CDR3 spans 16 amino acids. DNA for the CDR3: TGTGCCAGCAGCGTAGGGAATACCGCAACTAATGAAAAACTGTTTTTT. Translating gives CASSVGNTATNEKLFF.

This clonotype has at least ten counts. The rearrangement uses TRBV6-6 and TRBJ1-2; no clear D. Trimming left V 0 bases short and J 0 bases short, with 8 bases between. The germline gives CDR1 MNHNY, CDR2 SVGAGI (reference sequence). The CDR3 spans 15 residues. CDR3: CASSYSSGPNYGYTF. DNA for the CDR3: TGTGCCAGCAGTTACTCGTCAGGCCCTAACTATGGCTACACCTTC.